This T cell receptor beta chain was identified in a study of shared clonotypes between healthy human individuals. The study's findings and limits: An effect of sequencing depth on clonotype sharing among donors was expected.

Details on this clone: As yet, its antigen is unknown.

Deep was the level used in running the assay. Repertoires were generated with immunoSEQ multiplex PCR, while TCRdb's copy carries only in-frame clones and drops some. The sample contains about 1 million clones, about 75% of which appear only once. V was trimmed by 3 bases and J by 5 bases, leaving 17 bases between them. In germline, CDR1 is SGHTA, CDR2 FQGNSA. This CDR3 spans 15 amino acids. The chain carries TRBV7-2 and TRBJ2-7; D tentatively reads TRBD1 or TRBD2 (5 bases each). Sequencing was done on a sample of memory CD4+ T cells sorted from blood. The subset was: CD45RA-negative fraction. This TCR was sampled from a man aged 18 to 29 in good health. CDR3 sequence (DNA): TGTGCCAGCAGCTTCGGGGACGCTCGCTACAACGAGCAGTACTTC. Its protein is CASSFGDARYNEQYF.